This T cell receptor (beta chain) was captured in a study of cytotoxic CD8 clonotypes in ibrutinib-treated CLL. Investigators sought sequencing depths of between 1 in 200,000 and 1 in 1 million T cells. Measured with immunoSEQ multiplex PCR; TCRdb has only the in-frame clones, and not every one. The data contain 150,000 to 200,000 clones, about 80% of them singletons. Deletions cut 4 bases from V and 2 bases from J, with 6 bases between. Germline V lookup: CDR1 SGHNT, CDR2 YYREEE (reference sequence). The CDR3 consists of 12 residues. This chain connects TRBV5-4 to TRBJ1-2, with D unresolved. The sequence came from a human donor with chronic lymphocytic leukemia. Specimen: PBMCs, collected after 24 months of ibrutinib treatment. The CDR3 nucleotides read TGTGCCAGCAGCCCGGGGAACTATGGCTACACCTTC. Protein product: CASSPGNYGYTF. Full variable domain (rest looked up from reference TRBV5-4 and TRBJ1-2): ETGVTQSPTHLIKTRGQQVTLRCSSQSGHNTVSWYQQALGQGPQFIFQYYREEENGRGNFPPRFSGLQFPNYSSELNVNALELDDSALYLCASSPGNYGYTFGSGTRLTVV.